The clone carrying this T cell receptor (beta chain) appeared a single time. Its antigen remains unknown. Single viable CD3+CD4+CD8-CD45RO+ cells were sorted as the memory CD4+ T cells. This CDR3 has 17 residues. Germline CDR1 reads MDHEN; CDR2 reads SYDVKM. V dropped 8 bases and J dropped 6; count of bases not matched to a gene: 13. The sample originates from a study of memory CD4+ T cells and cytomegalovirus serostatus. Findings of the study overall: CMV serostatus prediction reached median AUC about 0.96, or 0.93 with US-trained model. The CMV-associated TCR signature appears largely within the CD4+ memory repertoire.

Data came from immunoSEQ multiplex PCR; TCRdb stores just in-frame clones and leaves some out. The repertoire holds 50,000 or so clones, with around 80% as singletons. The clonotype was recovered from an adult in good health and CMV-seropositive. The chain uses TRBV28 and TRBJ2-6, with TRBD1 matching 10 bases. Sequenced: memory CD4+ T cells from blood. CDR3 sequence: CASARDRGTFSANVLTF. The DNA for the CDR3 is TGTGCCAGCGCGAGGGACAGGGGAACTTTTTCGGCCAACGTCCTGACTTTC.